The 25 T cell receptor beta chains presented below share a single source sample, sequenced in a study of blood T cell repertoires in COVID-19. Produced via immunoSEQ multiplex PCR; TCRdb's table is partial and in-frame only. The sample shows 40,000 to 45,000 clones, 90% of them seen only once. What was sequenced was peripheral blood. All receptors come from a human donor in a cohort sampled during active COVID-19.

The rearrangement uses TRBV11-2 and TRBJ2-5; D is unclear. Germline V gene data show CDR1 as SGHAT and CDR2 as FQNNGV. V was clipped by 1 base and J by 0 bases, with 6 bases between them. The CDR3 totals 14 residues. Written as DNA, the CDR3 is TGTGCCAGCAGCTTAGGAGAACACCAAGAGACCCAGTACTTC. This encodes CASSLGEHQETQYF.

This chain connects TRBV7-3 to TRBJ2-3, with D possibly TRBD1 on 5 matching bases. The CDR3 covers 14 residues. Germline CDR1 and CDR2: SGHTA and FQGTGA. V lost 4 bases, J lost 6 bases, and 14 bases lay in between. The CDR3 loop reads CASSSNVQADTQYF. The CDR3 DNA follows: TGTGCCAGCAGCTCGAACGTACAGGCGGATACGCAGTATTTT.

This clone was detected a few times. The V call is TRBV4-3, the J call TRBJ2-2; the D gene is possibly TRBD1 (5 bases). CDR1 is LGHNA and CDR2 is YSLEER in the germline V gene. Trimming stripped 0 bases from V and 4 bases from J, with 9 bases between. The CDR3 is 15 residues long. The CDR3 is CASSQEVRATGELFF. The CDR3 DNA sequence: TGCGCCAGCAGCCAAGAAGTCAGGGCCACCGGGGAGCTGTTTTTT.

The chain joins TRBV25-1 to TRBJ1-1; TRBD1 matches at 7 bases. The V and J ends lost 7 bases and 4 bases, in that order; junction bases with no gene match: 9. The CDR3 contains 14 residues. Per germline, CDR1 MGHDK and CDR2 SYGVNS. CDR3 protein: CASNKQGLGTEAFF. The CDR3 region has the DNA TGTGCCAGCAACAAACAGGGGTTGGGCACTGAAGCTTTCTTT. Full variable domain (remainder filled in from reference TRBV25-1 and TRBJ1-1): EADIYQTPRYLVIGTGKKITLECSQTMGHDKMYWYQQDPGMELHLIHYSYGVNSTEKGDLSSESTVSRIRTEHFPLTLESARPSHTSQYLCASNKQGLGTEAFFGQGTRLTVV.

The rearrangement joins TRBV10-1 to TRBJ2-2, with TRBD1 as a possible D gene (6 bases). Per germline, CDR1 WNHNN and CDR2 SYGVQD (reference sequence). CDR3 size: 15 residues. V lost 3 bases and J lost 6, with 14 bases in between. The CDR3: CASSEPDSLPGELFF. DNA for the CDR3: TGCGCCAGCAGTGAACCGGACAGCCTCCCCGGGGAGCTGTTTTTT.

The chain carries TRBV27 and TRBJ2-7; D might be TRBD1 (6 bases). This CDR3 is 14 amino acids long. Trimming removed 5 bases at V and 5 bases at J, with 16 bases between. The germline gives CDR1 MNHEY, CDR2 SMNVEV (reference sequence). The CDR3 protein is CASSTSRGSDEQYF. DNA for the CDR3: TGTGCCAGCAGTACATCCAGGGGTTCGGACGAGCAGTACTTC.

V and J are TRBV7-2 and TRBJ1-2, with 7 bases that match TRBD1. The CDR3 runs to 14 residues. The trim removed 2 bases at V and 2 bases at J, leaving 2 bases unmatched. Germline-derived CDR1 and CDR2 are SGHTA and FQGNSA. The CDR3 coding sequence is TGTGCCAGCAGCTTATCGACAGGGAACTATGGCTACACCTTC. Translating it yields CASSLSTGNYGYTF.

The gene calls are TRBV5-5 and TRBJ1-4; 10 positions agree with TRBD1. V gave up 5 bases and J gave up 8 bases; unmatched junction bases: 15. There are 17 residues in the CDR3. Germline assignment: CDR1 SGHKS and CDR2 YYEKEE (reference sequence). CDR3 bases: TGTGCCAGCAGTTTTTTTTTGACAGGGGGCTTTGGGGAAAAACTGTTTTTT. Encoded protein: CASSFFLTGGFGEKLFF.

V and J are TRBV2 and TRBJ2-7; TRBD2 might be the D (6 bases). The ends were cut back, 7 bases at V and 4 bases at J, with 14 bases in the middle. The CDR3 is 13 amino acids. CDR1 is SNHLY and CDR2 is FYNNEI in the germline V gene. CDR3 amino acids: CASKGGPIYEQYF. The CDR3 DNA is TGTGCCAGCAAAGGAGGGCCGATTTACGAGCAGTACTTC.

The J gene is TRBJ2-7, the V gene TRBV2, with 7 bases that match TRBD2. The germline gives CDR1 SNHLY, CDR2 FYNNEI. The V gene end was trimmed by 7 bases and the J gene end by 3 bases; junction bases not matched to a gene: 6. The CDR3 is 13 residues long. CDR3 in amino acids: CASNQREFYEQYF. DNA of the CDR3: TGTGCCAGCAACCAGCGGGAATTCTACGAGCAGTACTTC.

The V call is TRBV25-1, the J call TRBJ2-2, with 10 bases matching TRBD1. CDR3 length equals 15 residues. In germline, CDR1 is MGHDK, CDR2 SYGVNS. Trimming took 3 bases from V and 3 from J; bases not matched to a gene: 1. The CDR3: CASSDGTGDTGELFF. The CDR3 DNA is TGTGCCAGCAGTGACGGGACAGGGGACACCGGGGAGCTGTTTTTT.

This rearrangement joins TRBV5-4 to TRBJ2-7, with 10 positions matching TRBD1. This CDR3 spans 15 amino acids. The ends lost 0 bases at V and 3 bases at J; junction bases unmatched: 3. In germline, CDR1 is SGHNT, CDR2 YYREEE (reference sequence). The CDR3 bases are TGTGCCAGCAGCTTGGCCGGGGACAGGGGCTACGAGCAGTACTTC. Amino acid sequence: CASSLAGDRGYEQYF.

This chain uses TRBV29-1 with TRBJ2-3, with 9 bases matching TRBD1. The CDR3 is 13 amino acids. The germline gives CDR1 SQVTM, CDR2 ANQGSEA. V was pared by 7 bases and J by 4 bases, with 6 bases of the junction left unmatched. CDR3 amino acids: CSGTGGEADTQYF. In DNA form, the CDR3 reads TGCAGCGGTACAGGGGGCGAGGCAGATACGCAGTATTTT.

The chain is built from TRBV15 and TRBJ2-7, with D possibly matching TRBD1 (6 bases). From germline, CDR1 is LNHNV and CDR2 YYDKDF (reference sequence). This CDR3 is 18 amino acids long. V lost 3 bases and J lost 0, with 21 bases in between. CDR3 region: CATSRRIAFDRSSYEQYF. CDR3 nucleotides: TGTGCCACCAGCAGGAGGATCGCGTTCGACAGGAGCTCCTACGAGCAGTACTTC.

This clone was picked up one time. This rearrangement joins TRBV7-8 to TRBJ2-2; weak D call: TRBD1 (5 bases). CDR1 and CDR2 (germline): SGHVS, FQNEAQ. This CDR3 comprises 13 residues. V was pared by 0 bases and J by 8 bases, with 7 bases between. The CDR3 nucleotides read TGTGCCAGCAGCTTAGCATGGACAGGGGAGCTGTTTTTT. This translates into CASSLAWTGELFF.

This chain uses TRBV5-4 with TRBJ2-1; TRBD1 matches at 11 bases. With 3 bases clipped from V and 8 bases from J, the junction kept 13 bases outside the gene matches. This CDR3 has 17 residues. From germline, CDR1 is SGHNT and CDR2 YYREEE (reference sequence). This chain's CDR3 is CASSSRPDRGRRDEQFF. CDR3 coding DNA: TGTGCCAGCAGCTCGCGTCCGGACAGGGGGCGTCGGGATGAGCAGTTCTTC.

V usage is TRBV6-5 and J usage is TRBJ2-1; 13 bases are shared with TRBD2. The CDR3 has 16 amino acids. Trimming removed 2 bases from V and 6 bases from J; junction bases left unmatched: 4. Germline CDR1 is MNHEY and CDR2 is SVGAGI. The CDR3 DNA is TGTGCCAGCAGTTACGGACTAGCGGGAGTTCTCAATGAGCAGTTCTTC. Its protein is CASSYGLAGVLNEQFF.

The J gene is TRBJ1-2, the V gene TRBV11-2; 7 bases are a match to TRBD1. Germline trimming cut 3 bases from V and 4 bases from J; bases unmatched to any gene: 8. Germline values: CDR1 SGHAT, CDR2 FQNNGV. The CDR3 runs 15 residues. CDR3 loop: CASSFETGKTYGYTF. CDR3 DNA: TGTGCCAGCAGCTTTGAGACAGGGAAAACCTATGGCTACACCTTC.

This clone has just one count. CDR3 loop: CASNPLEVQETQYF. The DNA of the CDR3 is TGTGCCAGCAACCCTCTAGAGGTTCAAGAGACCCAGTACTTC. This sequence joins TRBV7-2 and TRBJ2-5, with no clear D. V was shortened by 7 bases and J by 2 bases, with 14 bases between the two germline ends. This CDR3 comprises 14 residues. Germline V lookup: CDR1 SGHTA, CDR2 FQGNSA.

This sequence joins TRBV6-2 or TRBV6-3 and TRBJ2-1; no clear D gene. Trimming stripped 2 bases from V and 5 bases from J, with 4 bases between. The germline V gene encodes CDR1 MNHEY and CDR2 SVGEGT. This CDR3 comprises 12 residues. As DNA, the CDR3 is TGTGCCAGCAGTTACACTGACAATGAGCAGTTCTTC. Translated, it gives CASSYTDNEQFF.

The rearrangement links TRBV9 to TRBJ2-5, with 10 positions matching TRBD2. V shed 0 bases and J 1 base; nucleotides not matched to a gene: 6. The CDR3 spans 17 residues. Germline loops: CDR1 SGDLS, CDR2 YYNGEE. In nucleotides, the CDR3 is TGTGCCAGCAGCGTAGTTGGGCTAGCGGGAGCCCAAGAGACCCAGTACTTC. It translates to CASSVVGLAGAQETQYF.

The CDR3 DNA reads TGTGCCTGGAGTGTGAAGGACAGGGGCCGAAGCAATCAGCCCCAGCATTTT. This encodes CAWSVKDRGRSNQPQHF. J is TRBJ1-5 and V is TRBV30; 9 positions match TRBD1. V was pared by 0 bases and J by 1 base, with 7 bases of the junction left unmatched. Germline CDR1 reads GTSNPN; CDR2 reads SVGIG (reference sequence). The CDR3 spans 17 residues.

V and J are TRBV21-1 and TRBJ1-5. TRBV21-1 is described as a pseudogene. This CDR3 has 13 amino acids. The CDR3 spells CASSIFSNQPQHF. The CDR3 bases are TGTGCCAGCAGCATCTTTAGCAATCAGCCCCAGCATTTT.

The chain recombines TRBV5-1 with TRBJ2-3; D unresolved. The CDR3 extends over 13 amino acids. Trimming took 0 bases from V and 4 from J, leaving 6 bases between them. Germline V gene lookup returns CDR1 SGHRS and CDR2 YFSETQ. CDR3 nucleotides: TGCGCCAGCAGCTTGGATGCGTCAGATACGCAGTATTTT. Protein product: CASSLDASDTQYF. Drawing the rest from reference TRBV5-1 and TRBJ2-3, the complete variable domain is KAGVTQTPRYLIKTRGQQVTLSCSPISGHRSVSWYQQTPGQGLQFLFEYFSETQRNKGNFPGRFSGRQFSNSRSEMNVSTLELGDSALYLCASSLDASDTQYFGPGTRLTVL.

This chain joins TRBV5-4 and TRBJ2-7, with 10 bases identical to TRBD1. The germline V gene has CDR1 SGHNT and CDR2 YYREEE (reference sequence). The CDR3 covers 16 residues. Losses at the gene ends were 0 bases for V and 5 bases for J; bases not matched to a gene: 8. The CDR3 DNA sequence: TGTGCCAGCAGCTTGGCCTCCGGGACAGGGGACGACGAGCAGTACTTC. Amino acids: CASSLASGTGDDEQYF.